This TCR beta chain was sequenced during a study of molecular identifiers for immune sequencing clone quantification. The study's findings and limits: Barcodes shared by identical TCR molecules could lead to underestimated sizes of highly expanded clones.

This clonotype was counted many times. Its specificity is unknown. Naive CD8 T cells were sorted, and the gate applied was CD8+CD4-CCR7+CD45RA+. The length of the CDR3 is 17 residues. V lost 6 bases to trimming and J lost 0 bases; unmatched junction nucleotides: 6. Germline loops: CDR1 SNHLY, CDR2 FYNNEI. MiXCR, run by TCRdb on the PCR reads, gives a single entry per CDR3 protein. The sample carries 75,000 to 100,000 distinct CDR3 sequences, 15% to 20% recorded once. The chain recombines TRBV2 with TRBJ2-3, with 13 bases aligning to TRBD2. Specimen: naive CD8+ T cells from blood, with Jurkat cell RNA spiked in. Described subset: FACS-sorted CD8+CD4-CCR7+CD45RA+ naive T cells. The sequence came from a human donor in good health. Some libraries in this study had Jurkat cell RNA spiked in. The CDR3 DNA reads as TGTGCCAGCAGGGGGACTAGCGGGGCTCCTAGCACAGATACGCAGTATTTT. Translation gives CASRGTSGAPSTDTQYF.